The rows below give T cell receptor beta chains drawn from one sample of a study of T cell repertoires in cytomegalovirus infection. These TCRs are of unknown antigen specificity. TCRdb independently ran MiXCR on the reads; one entry per CDR3 protein. Of about 500,000 distinct CDR3 sequences in the sample, around 30% were seen once. Sequencing used cultured PBMCs, obtained from culture after CMV antigen stimulation. Receptor source: a human donor in good health (CMV status not recorded). Some clones in this sample may be carry-over from other donors' samples. The CDR3 runs from the conserved cysteine through the conserved F or W. D genes are given only for firm matches. Only some rows state a clone size, as once, few, many or a class for expanded clones.

size	V	J	D	CDR3	DNA
few	TRBV12-3/TRBV12-4	TRBJ2-3	-	CASSWRVDTQYF	TGTGCCAGCAGCTGGAGGGTCGATACGCAGTATTTT
-	TRBV5-3	TRBJ1-6	TRBD1	CARSYPGQGREPLHF	TGTGCCAGAAGTTATCCGGGACAGGGGAGGGAGCCCCTCCACTTT
-	TRBV12-3/TRBV12-4	TRBJ1-1	-	CASSLMSTEAFF	TGTGCCAGCAGTTTGATGTCCACTGAAGCTTTCTTT
few	TRBV25-1	TRBJ2-3	TRBD1	CASSPTGVDTQYF	TGTGCCAGCAGCCCGACAGGGGTAGATACGCAGTATTTT
few	TRBV20-1	TRBJ2-1	TRBD2	CSARDRLSGFSYNEQFF	TGCAGTGCTAGAGATCGTCTTAGCGGGTTCTCCTACAATGAGCAGTTCTTC
-	TRBV14	TRBJ2-4	-	CASSQHSIQYF	TGTGCCAGCAGCCAGCATAGCATTCAGTACTTC
-	TRBV20-1	TRBJ2-7	-	CSATGPNRDEQYF	TGCAGTGCGACGGGACCGAACCGAGACGAGCAGTACTTC
-	TRBV19	TRBJ2-5	-	CASMSGGIKETQYF	TGTGCCAGTATGTCTGGCGGGATCAAGGAGACCCAGTACTTC
-	TRBV4-3	TRBJ1-2	-	CASSPTLGATNNYRYTF	TGCGCCAGCAGCCCGACCCTCGGCGCCACGAATAACTATCGCTACACCTTC
many	TRBV7-2	TRBJ2-2	-	CASSLTGTPLSAGELFF	TGTGCCAGCAGCTTGACCGGGACCCCCCTGTCCGCCGGGGAGCTGTTTTTT
-	TRBV4-3	TRBJ2-1	TRBD2	CASSQDAGLASPYNEQFF	TGCGCCAGCAGCCAAGACGCCGGACTAGCGAGTCCATACAATGAGCAGTTCTTC